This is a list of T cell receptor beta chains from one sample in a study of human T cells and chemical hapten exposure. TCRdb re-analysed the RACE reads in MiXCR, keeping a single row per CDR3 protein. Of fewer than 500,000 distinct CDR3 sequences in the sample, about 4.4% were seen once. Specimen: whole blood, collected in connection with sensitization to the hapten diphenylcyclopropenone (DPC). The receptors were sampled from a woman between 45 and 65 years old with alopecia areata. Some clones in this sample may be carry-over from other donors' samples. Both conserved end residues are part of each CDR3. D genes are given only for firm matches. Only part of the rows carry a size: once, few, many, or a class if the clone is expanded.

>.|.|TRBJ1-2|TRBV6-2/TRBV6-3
TGTGCCAGCAGTGGACAAGTCTATGGCTACACCTTC
CASSGQVYGYTF
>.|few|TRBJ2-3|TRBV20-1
TGCAGTGCTAGTATCTTGGCGGAAAGCACAGATACGCAGTATTTT
CSASILAESTDTQYF
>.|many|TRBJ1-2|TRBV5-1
TGCGCCAGCAGCAGAACGGGAGTCCCTGGGTATGGCTACACCTTC
CASSRTGVPGYGYTF
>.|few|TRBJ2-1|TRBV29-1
TGCAGCGTTGGGCCCAGTGAGCAGTTCTTC
CSVGPSEQFF
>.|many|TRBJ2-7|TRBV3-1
TGTGCCAGCAGCCAAGTGAATGCAGCGACCGAGCAGTACTTC
CASSQVNAATEQYF
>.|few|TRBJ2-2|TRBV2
TGTGCCAGCAGTTCAGGGGCGGGCGGGGAGCTGTTTTTT
CASSSGAGGELFF
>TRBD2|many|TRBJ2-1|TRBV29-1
TGCAGCGTTGAAGGAGGTAGCGGGACGAGGAATGAGCAGTTCTTC
CSVEGGSGTRNEQFF
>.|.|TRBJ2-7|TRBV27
TGTGCCAGCAGAGGACCTGGGGTTAGCTCCTACGAGCAGTACTTC
CASRGPGVSSYEQYF
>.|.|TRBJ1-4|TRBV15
TGTGCCACCAGCAGGGTACCGGGCCTCAATGAAAAACTGTTTTTT
CATSRVPGLNEKLFF
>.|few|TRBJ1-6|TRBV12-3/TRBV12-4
TGTGCCAGCAGTGAGACACCGAATAATTCACCCCTCCACTTT
CASSETPNNSPLHF
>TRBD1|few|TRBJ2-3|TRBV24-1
TGTGCCACCAGTGATTCCGGACAGGGACGATTGACAGATACGCAGTATTTT
CATSDSGQGRLTDTQYF
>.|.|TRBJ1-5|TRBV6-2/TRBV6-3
TGTGCCAGCACTATCGGGACTTCCTCGGGAGCCCAGCATTTT
CASTIGTSSGAQHF
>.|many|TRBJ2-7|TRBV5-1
TGCGCCAGCAGCTTGGGGGGGCACACCTACGAGCAGTACTTC
CASSLGGHTYEQYF
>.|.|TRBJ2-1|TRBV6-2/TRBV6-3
TGTGCCAGCATTCCGAGGGGATCCTACAATGAGCAGTTCTTC
CASIPRGSYNEQFF
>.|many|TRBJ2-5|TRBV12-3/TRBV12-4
TGTGCCAGCAGTTCATATTTAGGAGAGACCCAGTACTTC
CASSSYLGETQYF
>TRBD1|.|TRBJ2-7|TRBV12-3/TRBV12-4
TGTGCCAGCAGTTCCGACAGGGGTGATTGGGAGCAGTACTTC
CASSSDRGDWEQYF
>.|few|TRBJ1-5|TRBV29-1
TGCAGCGTTGTATCAGGGAATCAGCCCCAGCATTTT
CSVVSGNQPQHF
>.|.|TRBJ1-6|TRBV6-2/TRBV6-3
TGTGCCAGCGCAAGGGGATTCTCCTATAATTCACCCCTCCACTTT
CASARGFSYNSPLHF
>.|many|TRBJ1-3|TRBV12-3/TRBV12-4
TGTGCCAGCGGCAAGTACTCCTCTGGAAACACCATATATTTT
CASGKYSSGNTIYF
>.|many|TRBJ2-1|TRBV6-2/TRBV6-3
TGTGCCAGCAGTAGGGCGGGCAGCTCCTACAATGAGCAGTTCTTC
CASSRAGSSYNEQFF
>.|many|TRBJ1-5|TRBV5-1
TGCGCCAGCAGCCGTCTTAGCGGAGGCAATCAGCCCCAGCATTTT
CASSRLSGGNQPQHF
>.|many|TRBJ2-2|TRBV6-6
TGTGCCAGCGAGGAGACGGACACCGGGGAGCTGTTTTTT
CASEETDTGELFF
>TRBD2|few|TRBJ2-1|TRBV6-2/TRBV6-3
TGTGCCAGCAGTGCCCCCTACACTAGCGGGGGGCCCTACTCCTACAATGAGCAGTTCTTC
CASSAPYTSGGPYSYNEQFF
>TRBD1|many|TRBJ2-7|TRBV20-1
TGCAGTGCGAAGCCCGGGACAGGGGACTCCTACGAGCAGTACTTC
CSAKPGTGDSYEQYF
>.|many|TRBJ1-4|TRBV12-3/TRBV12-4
TGTGCCAGCAGCCCAAAAGGAGAAAAACTGTTTTTT
CASSPKGEKLFF
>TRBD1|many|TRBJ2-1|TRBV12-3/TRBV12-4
TGTGCCAGCAGTTTTTCTCAGGGGGTCTACAATGAGCAGTTCTTC
CASSFSQGVYNEQFF
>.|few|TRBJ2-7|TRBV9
TGTGCCACCGATACCCTTGGGGGGAAGGACTCCTACGAGCAGTACTTC
CATDTLGGKDSYEQYF
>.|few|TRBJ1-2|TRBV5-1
TGCGCCAGCAGCTTGGATGGTTTGGGGACTTATGGCTACACCTTC
CASSLDGLGTYGYTF
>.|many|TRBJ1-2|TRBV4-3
TGCGCCAGCAGCCAAGACTTCCGCAACTATGGCTACACCTTC
CASSQDFRNYGYTF
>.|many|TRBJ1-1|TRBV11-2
TGTGCCAGCAGCTTAGATGTGGGAGCTTTCTTT
CASSLDVGAFF
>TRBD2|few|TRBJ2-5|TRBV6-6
TGTGCCAGCAGTTTTAGCGGGAGTCAGAAAGAGACCCAGTACTTC
CASSFSGSQKETQYF
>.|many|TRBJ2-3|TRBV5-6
TGTGCCAGCAGCCCACTGACGGAGTGGGGGACAGATACGCAGTATTTT
CASSPLTEWGTDTQYF
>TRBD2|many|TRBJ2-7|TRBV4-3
TGCGCCAGCAGCCAGGAAGCTAGCGGGAGAATCTACGAGCAGTACTTC
CASSQEASGRIYEQYF
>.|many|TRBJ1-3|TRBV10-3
TGTGCCATCACAGAATCTGGAAACACCATATATTTT
CAITESGNTIYF
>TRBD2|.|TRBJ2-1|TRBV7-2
TGTGCCAGCAGCCATGGACTAGCTTCATACTACAATGAGCAGTTCTTC
CASSHGLASYYNEQFF
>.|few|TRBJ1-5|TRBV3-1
TGTGCCAGCAGCGACGTTGACAGCGGCAATCAGCCCCAGCATTTT
CASSDVDSGNQPQHF
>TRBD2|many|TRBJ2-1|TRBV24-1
TGTGCCACCCAGGGAGGGTTGACCTACAATGAGCAGTTCTTC
CATQGGLTYNEQFF
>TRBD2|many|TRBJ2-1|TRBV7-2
TGTGCCAGCACCAGCCCGCCGGGACTAGCGGGGGGTAGGCCCTACAATGAGCAGTTCTTC
CASTSPPGLAGGRPYNEQFF
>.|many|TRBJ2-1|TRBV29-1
TGCAGCGCTGGGGACCCCTACAATGAGCAGTTCTTC
CSAGDPYNEQFF
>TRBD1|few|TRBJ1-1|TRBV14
TGTGCCAGCAGCCAAGATTGGACAGGCGCTGAAGCTTTCTTT
CASSQDWTGAEAFF